The 9 T cell receptor beta chains given below trace back to one sample, sequenced in a study of blood T cell repertoires in COVID-19. Assay: immunoSEQ multiplex PCR; the TCRdb copy retains only in-frame clones and omits some. The sample contains some 130,000 clones, approximately 81% of which appear only once. The sequencing input was PBMCs or T cells enriched from blood (not recorded which). All receptors come from a man aged 40-49 years with acute COVID-19.

V usage is TRBV9 and J usage is TRBJ2-1, with D maybe TRBD1 (6 bases). Trimming removed 1 base at V and 2 bases at J, with 13 bases between. Germline V gene lookup returns CDR1 SGDLS and CDR2 YYNGEE. The CDR3 has 16 amino acids. The CDR3 loop reads CASSVLGTSTYNEQFF. In DNA, the CDR3 is TGTGCCAGCAGCGTATTGGGGACATCGACCTACAATGAGCAGTTCTTC. Full variable domain (rest looked up from reference TRBV9 and TRBJ2-1): DSGVTQTPKHLITATGQRVTLRCSPRSGDLSVYWYQQSLDQGLQFLIQYYNGEERAKGNILERFSAQQFPDLHSELNLSSLELGDSALYFCASSVLGTSTYNEQFFGPGTRLTVL.

The V and J genes are TRBV7-9 and TRBJ2-7; 7 nucleotides align to TRBD2. V gave up 3 bases and J gave up 3 bases; unmatched junction bases: 5. The CDR3 length is 14 residues. Germline CDR1 reads SEHNR; CDR2 reads FQNEAQ (reference sequence). In DNA form, the CDR3 reads TGTGCCAGCAGCTTTGGGGGGGAACTCTACGAGCAGTACTTC. It codes for CASSFGGELYEQYF.

This chain links TRBV5-6 with TRBJ1-5, with D unresolved. The V end was cut by 4 bases, the J end by 1 base, with 12 bases between. CDR3 size: 15 residues. The germline V gene encodes CDR1 SGHDT and CDR2 YYEEEE. CDR3 sequence (DNA): TGTGCCAGCAGCCGAGGGCCGGAGAGCAATCAGCCCCAGCATTTT. This translates into CASSRGPESNQPQHF.

V is TRBV24-1 and J is TRBJ1-5; D ambiguous. CDR1 is KGHDR and CDR2 is SFDVKD in the germline V gene. CDR3 length equals 13 residues. Between the trimmed V and J ends, which lost 5 bases and 1 base, there was a span of 5 bases. Here the CDR3 reads CATSGRSNQPQHF. For the CDR3, the DNA is TGTGCCACCAGTGGCAGGAGCAATCAGCCCCAGCATTTT.

The gene calls are TRBV11-2 and TRBJ2-1; the D is unclear. The V end lost 5 bases, the J end lost 7 bases, and 9 bases lay between the germline ends. This CDR3 comprises 12 residues. The germline V gene has CDR1 SGHAT and CDR2 FQNNGV. The CDR3 sequence is CASSPGVNEQFF. The CDR3 DNA reads as TGTGCCAGCAGCCCGGGTGTTAATGAGCAGTTCTTC.

V usage is TRBV7-8 and J usage is TRBJ1-6; TRBD1 aligns across 9 bases. The CDR3 consists of 13 residues. J lost 9 bases, V lost 5 bases, and 2 bases had no gene match. Germline CDR1 reads SGHVS; CDR2 reads FQNEAQ. The chain's CDR3 is CASSRQGGSPLHF. The CDR3 bases are TGTGCCAGCAGCAGACAGGGGGGTTCACCCCTCCACTTT.

This chain connects TRBV7-9 to TRBJ2-3; weak D call: TRBD2 (6 bases). This CDR3 contains 14 residues. Germline V gene sequence: CDR1 SEHNR, CDR2 FQNEAQ (reference sequence). Trimming removed 5 bases at V and 8 bases at J, with 17 bases between. CDR3 sequence (DNA): TGTGCCAGCAGCCCCGGGACTCGTCTCGCTACGCAGTATTTT. This codes for CASSPGTRLATQYF.

This clone showed up just a few times. The chain carries TRBV2 and TRBJ1-5, with 9 bases fitting TRBD1. CDR1 is SNHLY, CDR2 FYNNEI, per germline. After removal of 4 bases from V and 6 bases from J, the junction contained 4 bases not matched to a gene. The CDR3 totals 14 residues. The CDR3 protein is CASSVGQGLQPQHF. The DNA of the CDR3 is TGTGCCAGCAGTGTTGGACAGGGGCTTCAGCCCCAGCATTTT.

Here the CDR3 DNA reads TGTGCCAGCTCACCATCGCCCGGCCGGGGAGGGCACAATGAGCAGTTCTTC. It specifies CASSPSPGRGGHNEQFF. This sequence joins TRBV18 and TRBJ2-1, with 7 bases that match TRBD2. Losses at the gene ends were 2 bases for V and 5 bases for J; bases not matched to a gene: 12. Per the germline V gene, CDR1 is KGHSH and CDR2 is LQKENI. The CDR3 totals 17 residues.